The clone carrying this T cell receptor beta chain was detected ten times or more. CDR1 and CDR2 from the germline V gene are SGHTA and FQGNSA. This CDR3 region has 12 residues. V lost 4 bases, J lost 4 bases, and 6 bases lay in between. The data were taken from a study of molecular identifiers for immune sequencing clone quantification. TCRdb re-analysed the PCR reads in MiXCR, keeping a single row per CDR3 protein. This table holds more than 300,000 distinct CDR3 sequences, 20% to 25% found once. Sequencing input: naive CD8+ T cells from blood, with Jurkat cell RNA spiked in. Documented subset: FACS-sorted CD8+CD4-CCR7+CD45RA+ naive T cells. The source of this sequence is a human donor in good health. Some libraries in this study had Jurkat cell RNA spiked in. J is TRBJ2-3 and V is TRBV7-2; D not certain. This CDR3 reads CASSYISDTQYF. DNA of the CDR3: TGTGCCAGCAGCTATATCTCAGATACGCAGTATTTT.